This paragraph covers one T cell receptor beta chain sequence. Method: immunoSEQ multiplex PCR; TCRdb's copy keeps in-frame clones and lacks some. The table shows around 110,000 clones, with 80% to 90% occurring only once. Losses at the gene ends were 3 bases for V and 8 bases for J; bases not matched to a gene: 2. Germline CDR1 and CDR2: LNHDA and SQIVND (reference sequence). This CDR3 contains 13 residues. This sample stems from a study of control samples from healthy donors and cancer patients. This sequence was found in a woman in her forties or fifties with colorectal cancer. The sequencing input was PBMCs. The J gene is TRBJ2-1, the V gene TRBV19, with 9 bases that match TRBD2. The DNA for the CDR3 is TGTGCCAGTAGTATCGCGGGAGGGGATGAGCAGTTCTTC. Translating it yields CASSIAGGDEQFF.